Presented here are 24 T cell receptor beta chains from one specimen sequenced in a study of T cell clonality in common variable immunodeficiency. TCRdb's table, derived via immunoSEQ multiplex PCR, lists solely in-frame clones and lacks some. Altogether 45,000 to 65,000 clones were found in the sample, and no singletons occur. The sequencing sample was made of peripheral blood mononuclear cells. The receptors here all came from a person between 18 and 70 years old in good health.

This clone was counted ten times or more. The read ends 3 residues shy of where the CDR3 ends; the end is completed using the germline J gene. This sequence joins TRBV5-5 and TRBJ1-3, with no clear D. Germline V gene sequence: CDR1 SGHKS, CDR2 YYEKEE (reference sequence). CDR3 length: 14 amino acids. V lost 0 bases to trimming and J lost 4 bases, with 8 bases between them. Here the CDR3 reads CASSLVLSGNTIYF. The CDR3 DNA, read in part, is TGTGCCAGCAGCTTGGTTCTGTCCGGAAACACC.

This clone was counted many times. The read halts 3 residues ahead of the CDR3 end, with the missing end drawn from the germline J gene. V usage is TRBV12-3 or TRBV12-4 and J usage is TRBJ1-1, with D unresolved. The CDR3 is made up of 13 amino acids. The V and J ends lost 5 bases and 1 base respectively, with 8 bases between them. The CDR3 reads CASSIQRNTEAFF. Partial CDR3 DNA: TGTGCCAGCAGTATACAGAGGAACACTGAA.

The sample holds a few counts of this clone. The read halts 3 residues ahead of the CDR3 end, with the missing end drawn from the germline J gene. The chain couples TRBV7-3 to TRBJ1-5, with D unclear. V was cut by 1 base and J by 7 bases, with 8 bases left in between. CDR1 and CDR2 (germline): SGHTA, FQGTGA. CDR3 length equals 13 residues. CDR3 residues: CASSLSEGQPQHF. Partial CDR3 DNA: TGTGCCAGCAGCTTAAGCGAGGGCCAGCCC.

This clone was seen more than once but under ten times. The CDR3 end falls 3 residues outside the read, so it is completed with the germline J gene. This chain joins TRBV10-1 and TRBJ2-7; 10 bases are a match to TRBD1. CDR3 length: 16 residues. The germline V gene has CDR1 WNHNN and CDR2 SYGVQD (reference sequence). Trimming cost V 6 bases and J 2 bases; bases outside gene matches: 10. This chain's CDR3 is CASSAIPGQGTYEQYF. The DNA read from the CDR3 is TGCGCCAGCAGCGCTATCCCGGGACAGGGGACCTACGAG.

This clone was observed a handful of times. The read stops 3 residues short of the end of the CDR3; the missing end is completed from the germline J gene. This chain connects TRBV6-1 to TRBJ1-4, with a weak D call TRBD1 (6 bases). Germline CDR1 is MNHNS and CDR2 is SASEGT. This CDR3 region has 15 residues. CDR3 bases read: TGTGCCAGCAGTGAACGGGGGGCTCCTAATTCACCA. Amino acids: CASSERGAPNSP. The whole CDR3 reads CASSERGAPNSPLFF.

In its sample, this clone was seen a few times. The read halts 3 residues ahead of the CDR3 end, with the missing end drawn from the germline J gene. This chain connects TRBV5-1 to TRBJ2-5, with TRBD2 identical over 7 bases. CDR3 length equals 13 residues. The ends lost 3 bases at V and 5 bases at J; junction bases unmatched: 4. CDR1 and CDR2 (germline): SGHRS, YFSETQ. The CDR3 is CASSSQGGETQYF. Partial CDR3 DNA: TGCGCCAGCAGCTCTCAGGGAGGGGAGACC.

This clone was observed many times. Read sequence stops 3 residues before the CDR3 end, and the germline J gene provides the missing end. The chain employs TRBV20-1 and TRBJ2-3; 8 positions match TRBD1. The germline V gene encodes CDR1 DFQATT and CDR2 SNEGSKA (reference sequence). The CDR3 spans 15 residues. V lost 5 bases and J lost 3; bases outside the gene matches: 10. CDR3 DNA (partial): TGCAGTGCTGCCCGGGACAGGAGGAGGACAGATACG. It specifies CSAARDRRRTDT. The whole CDR3 reads CSAARDRRRTDTQYF.

This clone has a handful of counts. Coverage ceases 3 residues before the CDR3 finishes, and the germline J gene fills in the end. V and J are TRBV11-3 and TRBJ2-7, with a tentative D call TRBD1 (6 bases). V was pared by 1 base and J by 0 bases, with 10 bases between. The germline gives CDR1 SGHNT, CDR2 YENEEA. The CDR3 has 15 amino acids. This CDR3 reads CASSLGGGTSYEQYF. Incomplete CDR3 DNA: TGTGCCAGCAGCTTAGGTGGGGGCACCTCCTACGAG.

Regarding this clone: The CDR3 goes on 3 residues after the read ends, and that part is filled in from the germline J gene. V usage is TRBV6-1 and J usage is TRBJ2-5, with TRBD2 matching over 7 bases. Germline-derived CDR1 and CDR2 are MNHNS and SASEGT. With 2 bases clipped from V and 1 base from J, the junction kept 4 bases outside the gene matches. The CDR3 is 15 residues long. The sequenced part of the CDR3 DNA is TGTGCCAGCAGTGAAAATAGCGGGTTCCAAGAGACC. Amino acid sequence: CASSENSGFQET. The full CDR3 sequence reads CASSENSGFQETQYF.

There are many counts of this clone. The read falls 3 residues short of the CDR3 end, and the missing part is taken from the germline J gene. The chain uses TRBV3-1 (or the pseudogene TRBV3-2) and TRBJ2-2; possibly TRBD2 for D (8 bases). The CDR3 has 17 residues. From germline, CDR1 is LGHDT and CDR2 YNNKEL (reference sequence). V was shortened by 4 bases and J by 6 bases, with 21 bases between the two germline ends. CDR3 residues: CASSPLGGGGRAGELFF. The part of the CDR3 DNA that was read is TGTGCCAGCAGCCCCTTAGGGGGCGGGGGGCGAGCCGGGGAG.

This clone was seen many times. The sequence runs out 3 residues before the end of the CDR3; the remainder is reconstructed from the germline J gene. This rearrangement joins TRBV6-2 or TRBV6-3 to TRBJ2-4, with 8 bases identical to TRBD2. CDR1 is MNHEY, CDR2 SVGEGT, per germline. The CDR3 consists of 14 residues. The V gene end was trimmed by 2 bases and the J gene end by 9 bases; junction bases not matched to a gene: 6. CDR3 protein: CASSYPGLGVIQYF. CDR3 DNA, as far as it was read: TGTGCCAGCAGTTACCCGGGACTAGGGGTCATT.

At least ten counts were recorded for this clone. The sequenced fragment ends 3 residues before the CDR3 boundary, so the rest is inferred from the germline J gene. This chain links TRBV19 with TRBJ2-3; 11 bases fit TRBD2. CDR1 LNHDA and CDR2 SQIVND come from the germline V gene (reference sequence). There are 19 residues in the CDR3. V lost 0 bases and J lost 1; bases outside the gene matches: 9. Incomplete CDR3 DNA: TGTGCCAGTAGTATAGATCTGGGGGGACTAGCGGCTCGCACAGATACG. It yields the protein CASSIDLGGLAARTDT. Given in full, the CDR3 is CASSIDLGGLAARTDTQYF.

This clone appeared a few times. The read gets to within 3 residues of the CDR3 end, and the germline J gene fills in the rest. The V gene is TRBV2, the J gene TRBJ2-1; the D is unclear. The CDR3 totals 11 residues. Germline-derived CDR1 and CDR2 are SNHLY and FYNNEI. V lost 7 bases and J lost 8, with 9 bases in between. The sequenced CDR3 bases are TGTGCCAGCACTCGACGGGATGAG. Its protein is CASTRRDE. The entire CDR3 protein reads CASTRRDEQFF.

A remark on this clone: Read sequence stops 3 residues before the CDR3 end, and the germline J gene provides the missing end. The gene calls are TRBV19 and TRBJ2-1, with 8 bases lining up with TRBD1. The germline V gene encodes CDR1 LNHDA and CDR2 SQIVND (reference sequence). The CDR3 runs 15 residues. Germline trimming cut 10 bases from V and 2 bases from J; bases unmatched to any gene: 10. The CDR3 bases that were read are TGTGCCACCGCAGCCGACAGGGGCACCTACAATGAG. The encoded protein is CATAADRGTYNE. The full CDR3 is CATAADRGTYNEQFF.

The table lists this clone with many counts. The sequenced fragment ends 3 residues before the CDR3 boundary, so the rest is inferred from the germline J gene. The rearrangement links TRBV19 to TRBJ2-3, with TRBD2 identical over 10 bases. The length of the CDR3 is 15 residues. The junction had 0 bases not matched to a gene; V was cut back by 2 bases and J by 1 base. In germline, CDR1 is LNHDA, CDR2 SQIVND (reference sequence). Here the CDR3 reads CASSILAGGTDTQYF. CDR3 DNA, as far as it was read: TGTGCCAGTAGTATACTAGCGGGGGGCACAGATACG.

This clone was seen ten or more times. The read ends 3 residues early relative to the CDR3; the germline J gene fills the gap. The gene calls are TRBV6-2 or TRBV6-3 and TRBJ1-1; D not resolved. Per germline, CDR1 MNHEY and CDR2 SVGEGT. With 4 bases removed from V and 0 bases from J, the gap between germline ends came to 12 bases. There are 15 residues in the CDR3. The CDR3 bases that were read are TGTGCCAGCAGTTTGCCGACACTCATGAACACTGAA. Translating gives CASSLPTLMNTE. In full, the CDR3 is CASSLPTLMNTEAFF.

This clone showed up many times. Read coverage stops 3 residues before the CDR3 terminus; the germline J gene supplies the remainder. The V and J genes are TRBV20-1 and TRBJ2-3; possible D gene TRBD1, 6 bases. In germline, CDR1 is DFQATT, CDR2 SNEGSKA (reference sequence). The CDR3 runs to 14 residues. V lost 0 bases, J lost 4 bases, and 11 bases lay in between. The CDR3 is CSARDKGVADTQYF. CDR3 DNA, as far as it was read: TGCAGTGCTAGAGATAAGGGGGTTGCAGATACG.

The sample holds many counts of this clone. The CDR3 end falls 3 residues outside the read, so it is completed with the germline J gene. The rearrangement joins TRBV19 to TRBJ2-1, with TRBD2 as a possible D gene (6 bases). This CDR3 region has 15 residues. Germline V gene lookup returns CDR1 LNHDA and CDR2 SQIVND (reference sequence). Trimming stripped 6 bases from V and 4 bases from J, with 16 bases between. Incomplete CDR3 DNA: TGTGCCAGTAGATTGGAGGGTTGGCGTTACAATGAG. This gives the protein CASRLEGWRYNE. The whole CDR3 protein is CASRLEGWRYNEQFF.

This clone was found many times. Coverage ceases 3 residues before the CDR3 finishes, and the germline J gene fills in the end. V gene TRBV6-2 or TRBV6-3 combines with J gene TRBJ1-5; 9 nucleotides match TRBD1. The CDR3 loop spans 16 amino acids. With 6 bases clipped from V and 6 bases from J, the junction kept 12 bases outside the gene matches. Per the germline V gene, CDR1 is MNHEY and CDR2 is SVGEGT. CDR3 sequence: CASSAGKGQGSQPQHF. CDR3 DNA (partial): TGTGCCAGCAGCGCCGGGAAGGGACAGGGTAGTCAGCCC.

About this clone itself: Read sequence stops 3 residues before the CDR3 end, and the germline J gene provides the missing end. J is TRBJ1-3 and V is TRBV7-9; D possibly corresponds to TRBD1 (5 bases). CDR3 length: 14 amino acids. Trimming took 2 bases from V and 2 from J, leaving 7 bases between them. Germline CDR1 reads SEHNR; CDR2 reads FQNEAQ (reference sequence). CDR3 DNA, as far as it was read: TGTGCCAGCAGCTTACGGGGGACTGGAAACACC. This translates into CASSLRGTGNT. The whole CDR3 sequence reads CASSLRGTGNTIYF.

This clone was observed a few times. The chain's CDR3 is CASSLSGRGNQPYTF. Partial CDR3 DNA: TGTGCCAGCAGCTTATCAGGGAGGGGCAATCAGCCC. This chain connects TRBV11-2 to TRBJ1-2; TRBD1 is a possible D gene (5 bases). The sequenced fragment ends 3 residues before the CDR3 boundary, so the rest is inferred from the germline J gene. The CDR3 covers 15 residues. From germline, CDR1 is SGHAT and CDR2 FQNNGV.

This clone was detected many times. The read comes to an end 3 residues before the CDR3 does, leaving the germline J gene to fill in the end. V usage is TRBV18 and J usage is TRBJ2-3, with 10 bases that match TRBD2. Germline V CDR1 and CDR2: KGHSH, LQKENI. V was pared by 1 base and J by 0 bases, with 7 bases of the junction left unmatched. CDR3 length: 18 amino acids. The CDR3 DNA, read in part, is TGTGCCAGCTCACCACAATCACTAGCGGGGAGGAGCACAGATACG. Translation gives CASSPQSLAGRSTDT. The CDR3 in its entirety is CASSPQSLAGRSTDTQYF.

This clone was seen many times. The read ends 3 residues shy of where the CDR3 ends; the end is completed using the germline J gene. This chain connects TRBV20-1 to TRBJ2-7, with 8 bases identical to TRBD2. In germline, CDR1 is DFQATT, CDR2 SNEGSKA (reference sequence). The CDR3 is made up of 15 amino acids. V was pared by 6 bases and J by 4 bases, with 14 bases of the junction left unmatched. Here the CDR3 reads CSASTRGTGGYEQYF. Incomplete CDR3 DNA: TGCAGTGCGTCGACCCGCGGTACGGGGGGGTACGAG.

At least ten counts were recorded for this clone. Read coverage stops 3 residues before the CDR3 terminus; the germline J gene supplies the remainder. This rearrangement joins TRBV30 to TRBJ2-4, with 9 bases fitting TRBD1. V lost 2 bases, J lost 8 bases, and 7 bases stayed unmatched. CDR1 and CDR2 from the germline V gene are GTSNPN and SVGIG (reference sequence). The CDR3 extends over 14 amino acids. Incomplete CDR3 DNA: TGTGCCTGGAGTAGCCCCCGACAGGGGGACATT. It translates to CAWSSPRQGDI. The entire CDR3 reads CAWSSPRQGDIQYF.